This T cell receptor beta chain emerged from a study of CD8 T cells in Susac syndrome. Reverse transcription of roughly 0.5 to 1 ug RNA was performed with random hexamers. A single record per CDR3 protein comes from TCRdb applying MiXCR to the immunoSEQ multiplex PCR reads. The sample gives about 120,000 distinct CDR3 sequences, over 95% of which show up once; less than 0.15% is in the top ten. The TCR comes from a human donor with Susac syndrome. Sequencing was done on a sample of CD4+ T cells from PBMCs.

The CDR3 nucleotides are TGTGCCAGCAGCTTGGGGGACCGCCGCGGGGGGGAGTATTTT. This codes for CASSLGDRRGGEYF. V usage is TRBV5-6 and J usage is TRBJ2-3, with TRBD2 matching 9 bases. The length of the CDR3 is 14 residues. After removal of 0 bases from V and 13 bases from J, the junction contained 9 bases not matched to a gene. Germline loops: CDR1 SGHDT, CDR2 YYEEEE. The full variable domain, completed using reference TRBV5-6 and TRBJ2-3, is DAGVTQSPTHLIKTRGQQVTLRCSPKSGHDTVSWYQQALGQGPQFIFQYYEEEERQRGNFPDRFSGHQFPNYSSELNVNALLLGDSALYLCASSLGDRRGGEYFGPGTRLTVL.